The sequence of this TCR beta chain was determined in a study of T cells in Graves' hyperthyroidism and ophthalmopathy. This clonotype came up many times. For ophthalmopathy patients, the Clinical Activity Score was at least 3 and the NOSPECS grade at least 4; duration was under 3 months. Fresh peripheral blood, around 9.3 ml, was the source of the PBMCs. RNA transcripts yielded amplified TCR beta CDR3 regions. Initially, a first-round RT-PCR of the TCR CDR3 employed the HTBI primer set. Using its own MiXCR run on the multiplex PCR reads, TCRdb lists one record per CDR3 protein. This sample yields about 600,000 distinct CDR3 sequences, of which roughly a sixth are seen a single time; roughly 3.5% belongs to the top ten. Deletions cut 3 bases from V and 6 bases from J, with 15 bases between. The V gene's germline CDR1 is LGHDT and CDR2 YNNKEL (reference sequence). The CDR3 is 15 amino acids.

Sequences were obtained from blood. This clonotype originated in a woman between 35 and 50 years old with Graves' ophthalmopathy. This chain joins TRBV3-1 and TRBJ2-1, with TRBD2 as a possible D gene (6 bases). This CDR3 reads CASSHYVRGGNEQFF. CDR3 in DNA: TGTGCCAGCAGCCACTACGTAAGGGGAGGCAATGAGCAGTTCTTC.